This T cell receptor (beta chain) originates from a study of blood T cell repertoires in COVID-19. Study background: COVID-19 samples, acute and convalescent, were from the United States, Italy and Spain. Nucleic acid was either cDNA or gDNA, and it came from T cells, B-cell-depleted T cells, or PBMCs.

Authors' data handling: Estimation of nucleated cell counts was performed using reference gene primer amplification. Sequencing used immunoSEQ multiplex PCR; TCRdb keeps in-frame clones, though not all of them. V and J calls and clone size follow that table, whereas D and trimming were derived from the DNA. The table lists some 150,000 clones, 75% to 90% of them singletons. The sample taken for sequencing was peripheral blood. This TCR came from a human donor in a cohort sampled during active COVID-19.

The CDR3 spells CASSNDRVRGNQPQHF. CDR3 coding DNA: TGTGCCAGCAGTAACGACAGGGTGAGGGGCAATCAGCCCCAGCATTTT. The chain combines TRBV6-2 or TRBV6-3 with TRBJ1-5; 7 bases are shared with TRBD1. V lost 5 bases, J lost 2 bases, and 9 bases stayed unmatched. This CDR3 spans 16 amino acids. The germline V gene has CDR1 MNHEY and CDR2 SVGEGT.